The T cell receptor (beta chain) under discussion was sequenced for a study of blood T cell repertoires in COVID-19. Study background: COVID-19 samples, acute and convalescent, were from the United States, Italy and Spain. T cells, B-cell-depleted T cells, or PBMCs provided the cDNA or gDNA that served as material.

As processed by the authors: Cell counts per sample came from amplifying reference gene primers. The table came from immunoSEQ multiplex PCR; TCRdb's copy has only in-frame clones and leaves some out. V, J and clone size derive from that table, while D and trimming were established from the DNA sequence. The profile shows approximately 150,000 clones, roughly four fifths of them singletons. This clone was recorded once. This CDR3 spans 15 amino acids. The ends lost 7 bases at V and 1 base at J; junction bases unmatched: 6. Per germline, CDR1 LNHDA and CDR2 SQIVND (reference sequence). This TCR derives from a human donor in a cohort sampled during active COVID-19. V gene TRBV19 combines with J gene TRBJ2-2; TRBD1 aligns across 7 bases. The specimen sequenced was peripheral blood. CDR3 in amino acids: CASKVGQRNTGELFF. For the CDR3, the DNA is TGTGCCAGTAAGGTGGGACAGAGGAACACCGGGGAGCTGTTTTTT.